This T cell receptor beta chain was recovered during a study of OX40 agonist ivuxolimab in advanced cancers. Study observations and caveats: CD8+ T cells showed, on average, more clonal expansion than CD4+ cells.

The CDR3 is 11 residues long. V lost 3 bases, J lost 7 bases, and 9 bases lay in between. Germline CDR1 reads SQVTM; CDR2 reads ANQGSEA. Assay used: immunoSEQ multiplex PCR; TCRdb lists only in-frame clones, some missing. The sample records roughly 80,000 clones, 75% to 90% being singletons. In regard to this clone: Its specificity is not known.

The J gene is TRBJ1-1, the V gene TRBV29-1, with D perhaps TRBD1 (6 bases). Here the sequenced sample was CD4+ or CD8+ T cells sorted from blood, taken in a trial of the OX40 agonist ivuxolimab. This TCR came from an adult with an advanced solid tumor such as melanoma, head and neck, liver or kidney cancer. The CDR3 DNA sequence: TGCAGCGTTGACCGAGGGGGTGAAGCTTTCTTT. This codes for CSVDRGGEAFF.